This TCR beta chain was captured in a study of blood T cell repertoires in COVID-19. Study context: There were acute and convalescent COVID-19 samples, and they came from the United States, Italy and Spain. From T cells, B-cell-depleted T cells, or PBMCs came the material, which was cDNA or gDNA.

In the authors' workflow: Using reference gene primer amplification, nucleated cell counts were estimated. Sequenced by immunoSEQ multiplex PCR; TCRdb stores in-frame clones only, minus some. Clonal size and the V and J genes are those of that table, whereas D and trimming came from the DNA. The table has tens of thousands of clones, 75% to 90% seen once; the top ten hold roughly 1.3%. V shed 0 bases and J shed 2 bases, with 8 bases lying between them. The CDR3 is 15 residues long. Germline CDR1 and CDR2: WNHNN and SYGVQD (reference sequence). The chain recombines TRBV10-1 with TRBJ2-4, with D perhaps matching TRBD1 (6 bases). The specimen sequenced was peripheral blood. The source of this sequence is a man in his 60s with acute or convalescent COVID-19. The chain's CDR3 is CASSESTGTKNIQYF. CDR3 nucleotides: TGCGCCAGCAGTGAGTCAACAGGGACCAAAAACATTCAGTACTTC.